This T cell receptor beta chain was documented in a study of radiation and T cells in renal cell carcinoma. Study-wide results and caveats: From baseline, blood top tumor clonotypes peaked at 2 weeks post-radiation.

Profiling relied on immunoSEQ multiplex PCR, and the TCRdb table lists in-frame clones only, not all of them. The table shows under 150,000 clones, with 70% to 90% occurring only once. As concerns this clone: No antigen is known for it.

The CDR3 sequence is 13 residues long. Germline assignment: CDR1 MRHNA and CDR2 SNTAGT. With V trimmed by 6 bases and J by 5 bases, 5 bases remained unmatched. The time point here: blood 2 weeks post-SBRT. Treatment indicated: 15 Gy SBRT to primary tumor, nephrectomy 4 weeks later. The sequence was collected from a woman aged 60-75 years with renal cell carcinoma. The input for sequencing was blood, taken from a patient whose treatment included radiotherapy and nephrectomy. V usage is TRBV6-4 and J usage is TRBJ1-1; 8 positions match TRBD1. The CDR3 coding sequence is TGTGCCAGCAGAGGACAGGGTGGGACTGAAGCTTTCTTT. This sequence encodes CASRGQGGTEAFF.